Detailed here is one TCR beta chain. There is no known antigen for this receptor. Qualities for individual bases were not recorded, and no much larger clone is one base off. In Seattle, one collaborating source enrolled patients while the infection was active and tracked those patients longitudinally over the course of disease. Each collaborating institution followed its own protocols to collect whole blood in K2EDTA tubes. Collaborator samples were shipped for TCRbeta analysis as frozen whole blood, isolated PBMCs, or DNA extracted from either sample type. The data belong to a study of blood T cell repertoires in COVID-19 (dated by TCRdb to 2018 to 2020). For the wider study: Samples from collaborators originated in the United States, Italy and Spain and spanned both the acute and convalescent phases of COVID-19. The prospective study material was composed of cDNA or gDNA derived from T cells, B-cell-depleted T cells, or PBMCs. Subjects who had been exposed to COVID-19, were actively infected with it, or had recovered from it provided the deeply sampled blood TCRbeta repertoires that made up the dataset. A freely available public database, intended as a resource for researchers studying the immune response to SARS-CoV-2, is where the repertoires were released. The samples were drawn from two sources: the first 160 participants of the ongoing ImmuneRACE study, and approximately 1,300 subjects contributed by 6 global collaborators. Nearly every sample came with metadata listing a de-identified subject ID, COVID-19 status, age in years and sex. Where available, HLA class I and class II types were obtained from metadata supplied by the sample provider rather than from assay-based typing. Points the paper makes about the study in general: The amount of clinical and demographic metadata varied by source and participant and was provided uncurated.

The immunoSEQ Assay, a bias-controlled multiplex PCR, was used to amplify TCRbeta CDR3 regions from genomic DNA. The original pipeline was this. The number of nucleated cells in each sample was estimated from the amplification of reference gene primers within the assay. To quantify the absolute abundance of each unique TCRbeta CDR3 rearrangement, sequence reads were collapsed and filtered. For each sample, productive Simpson clonality was calculated as the square root of Simpson's diversity index over productive rearrangements. The table was pulled from immuneACCESS by TCRdb, which kept in-frame rearrangements only. Such tables lose some clones; where checked, under half of the loss comes from unresolved V genes, and the rest has no known cause. V and J calls and clone size follow that table, whereas D and trimming were derived from the DNA. A total of some 270,000 clones appear in this sample, about 86% of them only once. The biggest ten clones account for 15% to 19% of the sample.

Via the germline V gene, CDR1 is MNHEY and CDR2 SVGEGT. Germline trimming: 6 bases from V, 5 bases from J; junction bases outside gene matches: 17. Inclusive of the bounding cysteine and phenylalanine, the CDR3 is 17 residues long. This entry keeps only the CDR3 DNA: 51 bases, framed from base 1. The sequence came from a person aged 65-85 years with COVID-19, enrolled during active disease. Sequencing used peripheral blood. The receptor chain draws on TRBV6-2 or TRBV6-3 and TRBJ2-5, and 8 junction bases match TRBD2. The nucleotides read TGTGCCAGCAGCTGGGAGAGCGGGGGCGAAATCGAGGAGACCCAGTACTTC. This is translated as CASSWESGGEIEETQYF.